This T cell receptor beta chain was retrieved from a study of regulatory T cells in long-lasting Graves disease. There are 14 residues in the CDR3. Trimming at V came to 8 bases and at J to 7 bases, leaving 4 bases not matched to a gene. This clonotype was counted many times. Its target is not known. Study-wide results and caveats: Favored usage of TRBV28, TRBJ1-2 and TRBJ2-5 was recorded in persistent disease.

The time point is: newly diagnosed GD, antithyroid drugs for less than 3 months. The TCR library was made from RNA extracted from PBMCs. Library construction for TCR beta used iRepertoire HTBI primers and Arm-PCR of CDR3 regions. A single record per CDR3 protein comes from TCRdb applying MiXCR to the multiplex PCR reads. The sample holds approximately 300,000 distinct CDR3 sequences, about 20% seen once. This chain connects TRBV12-3 or TRBV12-4 to TRBJ2-1; 14 bases are a match to TRBD2. The TCR originated in a female donor with Graves disease. The specimen was peripheral blood mononuclear cells (PBMCs), collected at new diagnosis, from a patient treated with antithyroid drugs. The CDR3: CASSTSGRGNEQFF. The CDR3 bases are TGTGCCAGCTCGACTAGCGGGAGGGGAAATGAGCAGTTCTTC.